Detailed here is one T cell receptor (beta chain). Deletions cut 6 bases from V and 10 bases from J, with 15 bases between. Germline CDR1 is MNHEY and CDR2 is SVGEGT. CDR3 length: 12 amino acids. The sample belongs to a study of CD8 T cells in Susac syndrome. Random hexamers were used to reverse transcribe about 0.45 to 1 ug of RNA. Amplification of the TCR beta CDR3 was carried out by immunoSEQ multiplex PCR, which spanned a total of 54 Vbeta and 13 Jbeta segments. TCRdb independently ran MiXCR on the immunoSEQ multiplex PCR reads; one entry per CDR3 protein. In the table there are some 200,000 distinct CDR3 sequences, roughly 94% of which are singletons.

The TCR sequence derives from a human donor in good health. The rearrangement links TRBV6-2 or TRBV6-3 to TRBJ1-2; D is possibly TRBD1 (5 bases). Specimen: CD4+ T cells from PBMCs. In DNA, the CDR3 is TGTGCCAGCAGACGACAGCCTGGGCCCTACACCTTC. This gives the protein CASRRQPGPYTF.